These 9 T cell receptor beta chains were all obtained from the same sample, sequenced in a study of early T cells in non-severe SARS-CoV-2 infection. One entry per CDR3 protein results from TCRdb running MiXCR on the 5' RACE reads. This table has approximately 50,000 distinct CDR3 sequences, roughly 10% appearing once. The specimen sequenced was whole blood. These receptors originate from an adult who was a healthcare worker with PCR-confirmed SARS-CoV-2 infection or an uninfected control (not recorded which).

The chain is built from TRBV2 and TRBJ2-5; a possible D gene is TRBD1 (5 bases). Per the germline V gene, CDR1 is SNHLY and CDR2 is FYNNEI. The germline V and J ends were trimmed by 4 bases and 5 bases, with 14 bases remaining between them. The CDR3 has 14 amino acids. DNA for the CDR3: TGTGCCAGCAGTGCGGGCAGGGCCGGGGAGACCCAGTACTTC. This sequence encodes CASSAGRAGETQYF. Supplemented by reference TRBV2 and TRBJ2-5, the full variable domain reads EPEVTQTPSHQVTQMGQEVILRCVPISNHLYFYWYRQILGQKVEFLVSFYNNEISEKSEIFDDQFSVERPDGSNFTLKIRSTKLEDSAMYFCASSAGRAGETQYFGPGTRLLVL.

This clonotype has at least ten counts. The V gene is TRBV20-1, the J gene TRBJ1-1; 8 nucleotides agree with TRBD1. V dropped 6 bases and J dropped 5; count of bases not matched to a gene: 8. Germline V gene data show CDR1 as DFQATT and CDR2 as SNEGSKA (reference sequence). The CDR3 covers 13 residues. The CDR3 loop is CSALAYRGTEAFF. CDR3 bases: TGCAGTGCCCTGGCCTACAGGGGGACTGAAGCTTTCTTT.

The rearrangement links TRBV7-2 to TRBJ2-3; 9 bases are a match to TRBD1. The CDR3 consists of 16 residues. Unmatched junction bases numbered 5, after V lost 1 base and J lost 3 bases. CDR1 SGHTA and CDR2 FQGNSA come from the germline V gene. The CDR3 DNA is TGTGCCAGCAGCTTAGAGTGGGGACAGGGAACAGATACGCAGTATTTT. It yields the protein CASSLEWGQGTDTQYF.

This clonotype was seen repeatedly, ten times or more. This sequence joins TRBV29-1 and TRBJ2-7; D remains unclear. Looked up from germline, CDR1 is SQVTM and CDR2 is ANQGSEA. CDR3 size: 14 residues. V was pared by 4 bases and J by 4 bases, with 17 bases between. The CDR3 spells CSVVNSQLYYEQYF. The CDR3 coding sequence is TGCAGCGTTGTGAATAGTCAATTGTATTACGAGCAGTACTTC.

In this sample, this clonotype turned up many times. The rearrangement uses TRBV27 and TRBJ1-2, with a tentative D call TRBD1 (6 bases). The CDR3 is 14 amino acids. The germline V gene encodes CDR1 MNHEY and CDR2 SMNVEV (reference sequence). Trimming took off 6 bases at V and 4 bases at J, with 15 bases between the two ends. The CDR3 sequence is CASRFRGGGYGYTF. CDR3 bases: TGTGCCAGCAGGTTCAGGGGTGGAGGCTATGGCTACACCTTC.

This clonotype was counted many times. The chain links TRBV6-5 to TRBJ2-2; TRBD1 might be the D (5 bases). The germline V gene has CDR1 MNHEY and CDR2 SVGAGI. This CDR3 region has 13 residues. Trimming removed 5 bases from V and 7 bases from J, with 11 bases in between. The CDR3 spells CASSGRADGELFF. The CDR3 bases are TGTGCCAGCAGTGGCAGGGCAGACGGGGAGCTGTTTTTT.

Only a few counts were recorded for this clonotype. This chain links TRBV6-6 with TRBJ2-7; TRBD2 agrees at 11 bases. The CDR3 length is 14 residues. V trimming: 6 bases; J trimming: 1 base; junction bases outside the gene matches: 2. Germline V CDR1 and CDR2: MNHNY, SVGAGI (reference sequence). CDR3 residues: CASRTSGSSYEQYF. The CDR3 DNA sequence: TGTGCCAGCAGAACTAGCGGGAGTTCCTACGAGCAGTACTTC.

This clonotype was detected only a few times. V is TRBV6-5 and J is TRBJ2-5, with no clear D. CDR3 length equals 17 residues. Deletions cut 6 bases from V and 0 bases from J, with 20 bases between. Germline CDR1 MNHEY, CDR2 SVGAGI. DNA of the CDR3: TGTGCCAGCAGATACCTTTACAGATTCCTGTACCAAGAGACCCAGTACTTC. This sequence encodes CASRYLYRFLYQETQYF.

This clonotype occurred many times. V and J are TRBV6-2 or TRBV6-3 and TRBJ2-7, with 9 bases aligning to TRBD2. Germline CDR1 is MNHEY and CDR2 is SVGEGT. CDR3 length: 15 amino acids. The junction had 4 bases not matched to a gene; V was cut back by 2 bases and J by 2 bases. CDR3 amino acids: CASSYPEREAYEQYF. In DNA form, the CDR3 reads TGTGCCAGCAGTTACCCAGAGCGGGAGGCCTACGAGCAGTACTTC.